This is a list of T cell receptor beta chains from one sample in a study of blood T cells in healthy people across ages. TCRdb re-called the 5' RACE reads through MiXCR, storing one row per CDR3 protein. The sample lists approximately 690,000 distinct CDR3 sequences, less than 45% occurring once. Input material: blood. All receptors derive from an elderly man in good health. Both conserved end residues are part of each CDR3. The D gene is left open where the match is weak. For some rows the clone size is stated as once, few or many, or as a class when expanded; others skip it.

j_call	v_call	clone_size	d_call	cdr3_aa	cdr3_nt
TRBJ2-7	TRBV20-1	NA	TRBD1	CSARGTASYEQYF	TGCAGTGCCAGAGGGACAGCCTCCTACGAGCAGTACTTC
TRBJ2-7	TRBV6-5	NA	NA	CASSHSTASSYEQYF	TGTGCCAGCAGCCATTCCACGGCCTCCTCCTACGAGCAGTACTTC
TRBJ1-1	TRBV7-9	NA	NA	CASSLGGWVSAAFF	TGTGCCAGCAGCTTAGGAGGCTGGGTATCGGCAGCTTTCTTT
TRBJ2-3	TRBV5-1	NA	NA	CASSLGRRDTQYF	TGCGCCAGCAGCTTGGGACGGAGGGATACGCAGTATTTT
TRBJ1-2	TRBV6-5	NA	NA	CASSRGPGAAGYTF	TGTGCCAGCAGTCGCGGCCCCGGGGCTGCGGGCTACACCTTC
TRBJ2-5	TRBV20-1	NA	NA	CSATTGRNQETQYF	TGCAGTGCTACGACAGGGAGGAACCAAGAGACCCAGTACTTC
TRBJ2-1	TRBV5-5	once	TRBD1	CASSLVGTGGTNEQFF	TGTGCCAGCAGCTTGGTTGGGACAGGGGGAACCAATGAGCAGTTCTTC
TRBJ2-6	TRBV7-2	NA	NA	CASGGYGANVLTF	TGTGCCAGCGGGGGGTATGGGGCCAACGTCCTGACTTTC
TRBJ2-7	TRBV6-1	NA	TRBD1	CASRSGGQEYEQYF	TGTGCCAGCCGATCCGGGGGACAGGAGTACGAGCAGTACTTC
TRBJ2-2	TRBV5-1	NA	NA	CASSAEDGLGTGELFF	TGCGCCAGCAGCGCTGAGGACGGCTTAGGCACCGGGGAGCTGTTTTTT
TRBJ1-3	TRBV14	NA	NA	CASSLNTGAHRFSGNTIYF	TGTGCCAGCAGCCTTAATACAGGAGCGCATCGTTTCTCTGGAAACACCATATATTTT
TRBJ2-1	TRBV20-1	few	NA	CSAGEGSHEQFF	TGCAGTGCAGGGGAAGGGTCCCATGAGCAGTTCTTC
TRBJ2-7	TRBV7-2	few	TRBD2	CASSLRSSGSYEQYF	TGTGCCAGCAGCTTAAGATCTAGCGGCTCCTACGAGCAGTACTTC
TRBJ2-4	TRBV12-3/TRBV12-4	NA	TRBD1	CASSLRATGKAIQYF	TGTGCCAGCAGTTTACGTGCGACAGGGAAGGCCATTCAGTACTTC
TRBJ2-7	TRBV19	NA	TRBD1	CASSTHDRGEQYF	TGTGCCAGTAGTACCCACGACAGGGGCGAGCAGTACTTC
TRBJ2-3	TRBV4-2	NA	NA	CASSQDGLVVDTQYF	TGTGCCAGCAGCCAAGATGGGCTAGTCGTAGATACGCAGTATTTT
TRBJ2-1	TRBV16	NA	NA	CASSQSGQVGIGYNEQFF	TGTGCCAGCAGCCAATCCGGGCAGGTGGGAATCGGCTACAATGAGCAGTTCTTC
TRBJ1-3	TRBV29-1	NA	NA	CSAEQGSGNTIYF	TGCAGCGCCGAACAGGGTTCTGGAAACACCATATATTTT
TRBJ1-6	TRBV4-3	NA	NA	CASSPEDSPTSPLHF	TGCGCCAGCAGCCCTGAAGATAGCCCCACGTCACCCCTCCACTTT
TRBJ2-5	TRBV5-1	NA	NA	CASSLLFTGTQRYF	TGCGCCAGCAGCTTGCTCTTTACCGGGACCCAGCGGTACTTC
TRBJ2-1	TRBV27	many	TRBD2	CASSFISGGVNEQFF	TGTGCCAGCAGTTTCATTAGCGGGGGGGTTAATGAGCAGTTCTTC
TRBJ2-1	TRBV3-1	few	NA	CASSRDRASRNEQFF	TGTGCCAGCAGCCGCGACCGGGCTTCGAGGAATGAGCAGTTCTTC
TRBJ1-1	TRBV20-1	NA	NA	CSARGRMNTEAFF	TGCAGTGCTAGGGGCAGGATGAACACTGAAGCTTTCTTT
TRBJ1-5	TRBV12-3/TRBV12-4	NA	TRBD1	CASSRGTVNQPQHF	TGTGCCAGCAGCCGGGGGACAGTTAATCAGCCCCAGCATTTT
TRBJ2-1	TRBV6-2/TRBV6-3	NA	TRBD1	CASSWTGGGEQFF	TGTGCCAGCAGTTGGACAGGGGGTGGTGAGCAGTTCTTC
TRBJ2-7	TRBV4-3	NA	TRBD2	CASSQASGSIYEQYF	TGCGCCAGCAGCCAAGCTAGCGGGAGTATTTATGAGCAGTACTTC
TRBJ2-7	TRBV7-2	few	NA	CASSVDYYEQYF	TGTGCCAGCAGCGTGGACTATTACGAGCAGTACTTC
TRBJ2-7	TRBV20-1	few	NA	CSALGGGSYEQYF	TGCAGTGCCCTCGGTGGGGGATCCTACGAGCAGTACTTC
TRBJ1-2	TRBV5-5	few	NA	CASSWEGTGGYTF	TGTGCCAGCAGCTGGGAGGGGACCGGAGGCTACACCTTC
TRBJ1-2	TRBV20-1	NA	NA	CSARDEGFGSGYGYTF	TGCAGTGCTAGAGATGAGGGGTTCGGATCGGGCTATGGCTACACCTTC
TRBJ1-2	TRBV29-1	few	NA	CSVAVHGERAKGLYGYTF	TGCAGCGTCGCAGTCCACGGGGAACGGGCCAAGGGGCTCTATGGCTACACCTTC
TRBJ2-5	TRBV6-2/TRBV6-3	NA	TRBD2	CASSYSRLAGAATDQEAQYF	TGTGCCAGCAGTTACTCGAGACTAGCGGGGGCCGCGACCGACCAAGAGGCCCAGTACTTC
TRBJ2-5	TRBV5-1	few	TRBD2	CASSLGTSQETQYF	TGCGCCAGCAGCTTGGGGACTAGCCAAGAGACCCAGTACTTC
TRBJ2-6	TRBV6-1	NA	NA	CASSVRTAISSGANVLTF	TGTGCCAGCAGTGTTCGGACAGCAATCTCCTCTGGGGCCAACGTCCTGACTTTC
TRBJ2-7	TRBV7-2	many	TRBD2	CASSLVASGSGEQYF	TGTGCCAGCAGCTTAGTGGCTAGCGGGAGTGGCGAGCAGTACTTC
TRBJ1-1	TRBV9	NA	NA	CASSVVTGRQYTEAFF	TGTGCCAGCAGCGTAGTAACAGGAAGACAGTACACTGAAGCTTTCTTT
TRBJ2-7	TRBV18	NA	NA	CASSPQYVYEQYF	TGTGCCAGCTCACCCCAGTACGTCTACGAGCAGTACTTC
TRBJ2-4	TRBV2	NA	NA	CASRILAKNIQYF	TGTGCCAGTCGAATTCTAGCCAAAAACATTCAGTACTTC
TRBJ2-7	TRBV30	NA	TRBD1	CAPHPGQRAYEQYF	TGTGCCCCACACCCGGGACAGCGAGCCTACGAGCAGTACTTC
TRBJ2-3	TRBV20-1	NA	TRBD1	CSAKAGGRTDTQYF	TGCAGTGCTAAAGCAGGGGGCCGTACAGATACGCAGTATTTT
TRBJ1-1	TRBV7-8	NA	NA	CASSFATGNTEAFF	TGTGCCAGCAGCTTTGCAACAGGGAACACTGAAGCTTTCTTT
TRBJ2-1	TRBV15	NA	NA	CATASTSGLEKTYNEQFF	TGTGCCACCGCGAGCACTAGTGGCCTTGAGAAGACCTACAATGAGCAGTTCTTC
TRBJ1-4	TRBV20-1	few	NA	CSARGPGNVEKLFF	TGCAGTGCTAGGGGTCCAGGGAATGTTGAAAAACTGTTTTTT
TRBJ2-7	TRBV27	NA	TRBD1	CASSPTRGQGSRSSYEQYF	TGTGCCAGCAGCCCGACACGTGGACAGGGCTCGCGGAGCTCCTACGAGCAGTACTTC
TRBJ2-1	TRBV27	few	TRBD2	CATTDGLVYGEQFF	TGTGCCACTACCGACGGACTAGTTTACGGTGAGCAGTTCTTC
TRBJ2-1	TRBV14	NA	NA	CASSQQIVNEQFF	TGTGCCAGCAGCCAACAGATAGTCAATGAGCAGTTCTTC
TRBJ2-2	TRBV12-3/TRBV12-4	NA	TRBD1	CASSLGTGVFTGELFF	TGTGCCAGCAGTTTGGGGACAGGGGTATTCACCGGGGAGCTGTTTTTT
TRBJ2-5	TRBV2	few	TRBD2	CASCGLAGAGETQYF	TGTGCCAGCTGTGGACTAGCGGGAGCTGGGGAGACCCAGTACTTC
TRBJ2-7	TRBV7-9	NA	TRBD2	CASSKLGLATTYEQYF	TGTGCCAGCAGCAAACTCGGACTAGCTACTACCTACGAGCAGTACTTC
TRBJ2-7	TRBV7-9	NA	TRBD2	CASSLVGTNNYEQYF	TGTGCCAGCAGCCTTGTCGGGACTAATAACTACGAGCAGTACTTC
TRBJ2-7	TRBV7-2	NA	TRBD1	CASSLRQGMGYEQYF	TGTGCCAGCAGCTTAAGACAGGGGATGGGCTACGAGCAGTACTTC
TRBJ2-7	TRBV6-6	many	TRBD1	CASSPRQGLYEQYF	TGTGCCAGCAGCCCCCGACAGGGTTTGTACGAGCAGTACTTC
TRBJ1-4	TRBV5-1	few	TRBD1	CASSSGQINEKLFF	TGCGCCAGCAGCTCGGGACAGATTAATGAAAAACTGTTTTTT
TRBJ1-2	TRBV5-1	many	TRBD1	CASSLDAGTDYGYTF	TGCGCCAGCAGCTTGGACGCCGGGACAGACTATGGCTACACCTTC
TRBJ2-7	TRBV3-1	few	TRBD1	CASSQGSTGGYEQYF	TGTGCCAGCAGCCAAGGTTCGACAGGGGGGTACGAGCAGTACTTC